This paragraph covers one T cell receptor beta chain sequence. Its antigen is currently unknown. Here immunoSEQ multiplex PCR was the method, and the copy in TCRdb shows in-frame clones only, minus some. The table shows about 12,000 clones, with around 84% occurring only once. This sample stems from a study of OX40 agonist ivuxolimab in advanced cancers. The investigators sampled blood at baseline, at cycle 4 day 1, and at cycle 7 day 1. Trimming took 2 bases from V and 2 from J; bases not matched to a gene: 7. This CDR3 has 15 residues. The germline V gene encodes CDR1 SGHNT and CDR2 YYREEE (reference sequence). General study points: Expanded clones were, on average, more numerous among CD8+ T cells than CD4+.

The TCR comes from an adult with an advanced solid tumor such as melanoma, head and neck, liver or kidney cancer. This material consisted of CD4+ or CD8+ T cells sorted from blood, taken in a trial of the OX40 agonist ivuxolimab. The chain is built from TRBV5-4 and TRBJ2-7, with TRBD1 matching over 7 bases. CDR3 residues: CASSFDRATTYEQYF. The CDR3 DNA is TGTGCCAGCAGCTTCGACAGGGCAACAACCTACGAGCAGTACTTC. Together with reference TRBV5-4 and TRBJ2-7, the CDR3 gives the full variable domain: ETGVTQSPTHLIKTRGQQVTLRCSSQSGHNTVSWYQQALGQGPQFIFQYYREEENGRGNFPPRFSGLQFPNYSSELNVNALELDDSALYLCASSFDRATTYEQYFGPGTRLTVT.